One sample yielded the 13 T cell receptor beta chains listed below, sequenced in a study of cytomegalovirus exposure and HLA in healthy donors. The primer mix had 60 Vbeta and 13 Jbeta primers. Some clones are missing from TCRdb's copy, which holds only in-frame ones; the method was immunoSEQ multiplex PCR. Among 190,000 or so clones listed, 75% to 90% were seen once. The material sequenced was PBMCs. These receptors were obtained from a boy younger than 18 in good health and CMV-seronegative.

The V gene is TRBV7-2, the J gene TRBJ2-2, with D perhaps TRBD1 (5 bases). The CDR3 consists of 15 residues. The V and J ends lost 1 base and 5 bases respectively, with 11 bases between them. Germline assignment: CDR1 SGHTA and CDR2 FQGNSA. The CDR3 region is CASSLVSGITGELFF. As DNA, the CDR3 is TGTGCCAGCAGCTTAGTTTCAGGGATTACCGGGGAGCTGTTTTTT. The whole variable domain, filled in from reference TRBV7-2 and TRBJ2-2, reads GAGVSQSPSNKVTEKGKDVELRCDPISGHTALYWYRQSLGQGLEFLIYFQGNSAPDKSGLPSDRFSAERTGGSVSTLTIQRTQQEDSAVYLCASSLVSGITGELFFGEGSRLTVL.

The V call is TRBV7-2, the J call TRBJ1-2; D gene unclear. Trimming took 1 base from V and 2 from J, leaving 11 bases between them. The CDR3 runs to 15 residues. Looked up from germline, CDR1 is SGHTA and CDR2 is FQGNSA. The CDR3 is CASSLVTAANYGYTF. CDR3 nucleotide sequence: TGTGCCAGCAGCTTAGTTACAGCTGCCAACTATGGCTACACCTTC.

In this sample, this clone turned up a few times. The chain links TRBV11-3 to TRBJ2-1; a possible D gene is TRBD1 (5 bases). Trimming took 2 bases from V and 2 from J, leaving 10 bases between them. This CDR3 comprises 15 residues. Per germline, CDR1 SGHNT and CDR2 YENEEA. The CDR3 sequence: CASSLQGEPYNEQFF. CDR3 in DNA: TGTGCCAGCAGCTTACAGGGTGAACCCTACAATGAGCAGTTCTTC.

The chain joins TRBV9 to TRBJ2-1; tentatively, D is TRBD2 (6 bases). V lost 3 bases to trimming and J lost 9 bases, with 19 bases between them. The germline CDR1 and CDR2 sequences are SGDLS and YYNGEE. CDR3 size: 15 residues. The CDR3 reads CASSGGTFRALEQFF. CDR3 nucleotides: TGTGCCAGCAGCGGAGGGACTTTTCGGGCCCTTGAGCAGTTCTTC.

This chain connects TRBV14 to TRBJ2-6, with 10 bases that match TRBD1. The CDR3 covers 19 residues. Unmatched junction bases numbered 10, after V lost 4 bases and J lost 1 base. The germline CDR1 and CDR2 sequences are SGHDN and FVKESK. The CDR3 sequence is CASSPQGGQGWSGANVLTF. The CDR3, as DNA: TGTGCCAGCAGCCCTCAAGGGGGACAGGGGTGGTCTGGGGCCAACGTCCTGACTTTC.

This chain connects TRBV2 to TRBJ2-3; 9 positions agree with TRBD2. Trimming took 2 bases from V and 5 from J; bases not matched to a gene: 8. This CDR3 is built from 16 residues. CDR1 is SNHLY, CDR2 FYNNEI, per germline. The CDR3 here is CASSENLAGWVDTQYF. The DNA for the CDR3 is TGTGCCAGCAGTGAAAATCTAGCGGGGTGGGTAGATACGCAGTATTTT.

The DNA for the CDR3 is TGTGCCAGCAGCTTAGCACAGATAACCTACGAGCAGTACTTC. It encodes CASSLAQITYEQYF. The chain is built from TRBV11-2 and TRBJ2-7; D call uncertain. V was cut by 1 base and J by 2 bases, with 9 bases left in between. The germline V gene has CDR1 SGHAT and CDR2 FQNNGV. This CDR3 is built from 14 residues.

In this sample, this clone turned up once. V gene TRBV9 combines with J gene TRBJ2-2; D may be TRBD2 (5 bases). This CDR3 has 14 residues. Germline V lookup: CDR1 SGDLS, CDR2 YYNGEE. Trimming stripped 4 bases from V and 3 bases from J, with 10 bases between. CDR3 coding DNA: TGTGCCAGCAGCTTCACGGGATACACCGGGGAGCTGTTTTTT. The encoded protein is CASSFTGYTGELFF.

This chain links TRBV6-5 with TRBJ2-2; 7 nucleotides line up with TRBD1. V was clipped by 8 bases and J by 4 bases; unmatched bases: 10. This CDR3 comprises 15 residues. Germline CDR1 is MNHEY and CDR2 is SVGAGI. The CDR3 spells CASRDRYFGTGELFF. The CDR3 bases are TGTGCCAGCCGGGACAGATACTTTGGCACCGGGGAGCTGTTTTTT.

The chain employs TRBV10-3 and TRBJ1-1, with 11 bases that match TRBD1. The V gene end was trimmed by 11 bases and the J gene end by 4 bases; junction bases not matched to a gene: 3. The length of the CDR3 is 12 residues. CDR1 is ENHRY, CDR2 SYGVKD, per germline. CDR3 amino acids: CAVGTGGTEAFF. In nucleotides, the CDR3 is TGTGCCGTCGGGACAGGGGGCACTGAAGCTTTCTTT.

The rearrangement joins TRBV7-9 to TRBJ2-3; D is ambiguous. The ends were cut back, 5 bases at V and 1 base at J, with 16 bases in the middle. CDR1 is SEHNR, CDR2 FQNEAQ, per germline (reference sequence). The CDR3 has 16 residues. CDR3 nucleotide sequence: TGTGCCAGCAGCCCAAGTAGTGGTCCGGGCACAGATACGCAGTATTTT. Its protein is CASSPSSGPGTDTQYF.

J is TRBJ2-7 and V is TRBV7-2; 12 nucleotides align to TRBD2. The V gene end was trimmed by 5 bases and the J gene end by 3 bases; junction bases not matched to a gene: 5. CDR3 length equals 15 residues. Looked up from germline, CDR1 is SGHTA and CDR2 is FQGNSA. The CDR3 coding sequence is TGTGCCAGCAGCCGTGGACTAGCGGGACTCTACGAGCAGTACTTC. This encodes CASSRGLAGLYEQYF.

This chain uses TRBV10-3 with TRBJ2-7; 7 bases line up with TRBD1. CDR1 is ENHRY and CDR2 is SYGVKD in the germline V gene. Trimming cost V 6 bases and J 2 bases; bases outside gene matches: 13. The CDR3 consists of 16 residues. Here the CDR3 reads CAISPSTGNRTYEQYF. The CDR3 DNA reads TGTGCCATCAGCCCCTCGACAGGGAATAGGACCTACGAGCAGTACTTC.